The source of this TCR beta chain is a study of cytotoxic CD8 clonotypes in ibrutinib-treated CLL (dated by TCRdb to the early 2020s). Study-level background: The cohort was composed of around twelve relapsed/refractory and about 16 treatment-naive patients; IGHV unmutated status was identified in roughly 18 patients. Cryopreserved peripheral blood mononuclear cells were collected at three points: before therapy, at response, and at either sustained remission or disease progression. Patients were still on ibrutinib when every remission and progressive disease sample was collected. Samples averaged about 260,000 productive templates and just under 95,000 productive rearrangements. Responses were partial in 25 or so patients and complete in 2; after median around 65 months follow-up, around 15 stayed in remission and 12 progressed. Response samples were taken after a median of approximately 12 months on treatment, ranging from 6 to 36 months. Longitudinal samples were obtainable from about 30% of the roughly 86 participants in the trial. On the study overall, not on this receptor specifically: Clonality rose at ibrutinib response, remained stable during sustained remission, and dropped back toward baseline at progression. Baseline clonality was found to be higher than that of age-matched healthy donors and was strongly correlated with circulating CD8+ T-cell counts. Public clonotypes were found to be uncommon and were observed to contract or remain stable during treatment; the increase in clonality was shown to reflect expansion of private clonotypes at ibrutinib response. Lymph node repertoires were not examined, and the timing of sampling was not matched between patients in sustained remission and those whose disease progressed.

According to the study, the label for this sample's time point signals: around 25 months on ibrutinib. For TCR beta library preparation, about 1.8 micrograms of genomic DNA were isolated from cryopreserved PBMCs. Longitudinal blood samples from CLL patients receiving ibrutinib monotherapy were subjected to high-throughput TCR beta sequencing. The patients took part in an open-label, single-center phase 2 trial of ibrutinib monotherapy. For this clone: Its antigen is still unknown. Per-nucleotide qualities are absent, and no much larger clonotype sits a single base away.

On a MiSeq, deep resolution sequencing aimed for a depth between 1 in 1 million and 1 in 200,000 T cells, with each clonotype covered roughly 10x on average. The immunoSEQ hsTCRB Kit was used to generate the TCR beta libraries. In the paper's pipeline: The data were analyzed with ImmunoSEQ Analyzer and ImmunoSEQ Data Assistant, and V, D and J gene assignments followed IMGT definitions. Clonality, with values ranging from 0 to 1, was calculated as one minus the normalized Shannon entropy of productive rearrangement frequencies. Only overrepresented clonotypes making up at least 0.05% of the repertoire of each patient were included in the public clonotype analysis. Some 13 age-matched healthy donor repertoires from immuneACCESS served as clonality controls. TCRdb mirrors the immuneACCESS table, restricted to in-frame sequences. Some clones are absent from its copies; in checked studies, under half trace to an unresolved V gene, and the reason for the others is unknown. The V and J calls and clone size were taken over from that table, and D and trimming were inferred from the DNA. The sample records some 120,000 clones, roughly 84% of which are singletons. Clones ranked in the top ten supply around 3.3% of the sample.

Sample: PBMCs, taken after 24 months of ibrutinib treatment. This clonotype was sampled from a human donor with chronic lymphocytic leukemia.

The CDR3 reads CAWSGRLAWETQYF. The DNA sequence reads TGTGCCTGGAGTGGAAGACTAGCGTGGGAGACCCAGTACTTC. The chain couples TRBV30 to TRBJ2-5, with TRBD2 matching 8 junction bases. Including cysteine and phenylalanine, the CDR3 has 14 amino acids. Kept here is only the CDR3 DNA, which spans 42 bases and is read in frame from base 1. Trimming removed 1 base from V and 5 bases from J; the gene matches leave 6 bases unexplained. From a lookup of the germline V gene (reference sequence), CDR1 and CDR2 are GTSNPN and SVGIG.